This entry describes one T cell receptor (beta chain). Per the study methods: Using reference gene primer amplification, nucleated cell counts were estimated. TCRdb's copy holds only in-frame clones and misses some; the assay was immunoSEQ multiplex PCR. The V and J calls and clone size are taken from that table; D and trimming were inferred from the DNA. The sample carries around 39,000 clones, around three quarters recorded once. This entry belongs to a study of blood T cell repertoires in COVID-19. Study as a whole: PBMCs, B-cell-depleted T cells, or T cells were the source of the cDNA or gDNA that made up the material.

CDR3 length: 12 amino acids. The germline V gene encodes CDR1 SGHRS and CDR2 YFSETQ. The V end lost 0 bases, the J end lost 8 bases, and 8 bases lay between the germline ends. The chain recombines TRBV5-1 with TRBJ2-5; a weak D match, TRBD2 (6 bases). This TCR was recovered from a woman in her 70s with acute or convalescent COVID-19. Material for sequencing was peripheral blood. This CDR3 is CASSLAGSTQYF. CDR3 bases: TGCGCCAGCAGCTTGGCCGGGAGTACCCAGTACTTC.